This T cell receptor (beta chain) is drawn from a study of blood T cell repertoires in COVID-19. Overall study: Specimens from acute and convalescent COVID-19 originated in the United States, Italy and Spain.

In the authors' workflow: How many nucleated cells were present was estimated from reference gene primer amplification. Only in-frame clones appear in the TCRdb table, and some are missing; sequencing was by immunoSEQ multiplex PCR. V, J and clone size are those of that table, while D and trimming were read from the DNA. Among about 140,000 clones listed, more than 80% were seen once. CDR3 size: 13 residues. The V end was cut by 4 bases, the J end by 4 bases, with 7 bases between. Germline-derived CDR1 and CDR2 are KGHSH and LQKENI. The clonotype was recovered from a woman at least 80 years old with acute or convalescent COVID-19. Sequences were obtained from peripheral blood. The chain couples TRBV18 to TRBJ1-4, with D possibly TRBD1 on 5 matching bases. The DNA of the CDR3 is TGTGCCAGCTCACTCCAGGGTAATGAAAAACTGTTTTTT. Amino acid sequence: CASSLQGNEKLFF.